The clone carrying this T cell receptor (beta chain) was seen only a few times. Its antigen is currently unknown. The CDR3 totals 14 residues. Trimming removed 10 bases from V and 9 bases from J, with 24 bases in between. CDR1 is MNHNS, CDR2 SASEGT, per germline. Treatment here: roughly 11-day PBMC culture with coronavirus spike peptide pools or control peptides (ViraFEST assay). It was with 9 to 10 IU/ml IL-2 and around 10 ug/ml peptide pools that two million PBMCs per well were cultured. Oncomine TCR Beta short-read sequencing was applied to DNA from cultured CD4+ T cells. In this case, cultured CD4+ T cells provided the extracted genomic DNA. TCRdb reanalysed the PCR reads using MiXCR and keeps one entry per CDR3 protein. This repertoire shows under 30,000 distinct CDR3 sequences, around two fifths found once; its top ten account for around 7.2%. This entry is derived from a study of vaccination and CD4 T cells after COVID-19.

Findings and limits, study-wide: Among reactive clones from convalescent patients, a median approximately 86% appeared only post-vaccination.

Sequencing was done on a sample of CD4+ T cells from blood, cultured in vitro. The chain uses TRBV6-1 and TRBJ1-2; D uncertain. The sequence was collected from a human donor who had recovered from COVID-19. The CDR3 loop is CATVSNGQWRSYTF. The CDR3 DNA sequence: TGTGCCACGGTGTCTAACGGGCAGTGGAGGAGCTACACCTTC.